Described below is a single T cell receptor beta chain sequence and its context. These data come from a study of CD8+ T cells in alopecia areata. The germline gives CDR1 SQVTM, CDR2 ANQGSEA. The CDR3 extends over 13 amino acids. V lost 7 bases to trimming and J lost 5 bases; unmatched junction nucleotides: 10. TCR sequencing used cDNA made by reverse transcription of extracted RNA. Sequencing used immunoSEQ multiplex PCR; TCRdb keeps in-frame clones, though not all of them. The sample lists about 200,000 clones, 45% to 65% seen once, with around 3.2% in the top ten. The treatment was: oral pan-JAK inhibitor, 5-10 mg twice daily. The study team obtained lesional scalp punch biopsies and peripheral blood from alopecia areata patients.

The J gene is TRBJ2-5, the V gene TRBV29-1; the match to TRBD1 covers 7 bases. The TCR sequence derives from a human donor with alopecia areata. The sequencing here drew on CD4+ T cells sorted from blood, taken at week 4, from a patient treated with tofacitinib. CDR3 amino acids: CSARQGVKETQYF. DNA of the CDR3: TGCAGCGCCCGGCAGGGGGTGAAGGAGACCCAGTACTTC. Filled out from reference TRBV29-1 and TRBJ2-5, the complete variable domain reads SAVISQKPSRDICQRGTSLTIQCQVDSQVTMMFWYRQQPGQSLTLIATANQGSEATYESGFVIDKFPISRPNLTFSTLTVSNMSPEDSSIYLCSARQGVKETQYFGPGTRLLVL.